This TCR beta chain was recorded in a study of identical twins (dated by TCRdb to 2016 to 2018). Notes on the research overall: The study deep-sequenced TCR alpha and beta repertoires from monozygotic twins, unrelated adults of various ages and cord blood to test whether fetal clonotypes persist. To rule out contamination, replicate twin experiments were performed at different times with different library preparation protocols. Study-wide conclusions, independent of this receptor: Conclusions relied on cross-sectional statistical analysis, since the same donors could not be followed over many years. Compared with coincidental sharing between unrelated individuals, out-of-frame TCR alpha sequences shared between twins had an excess of sequences with low generation probability. Zero-insertion analyses could be partly confounded by invariant T cells such as MAIT and iNKT, although diverse VJ usage argued against such confounding for most clonotypes. The excess sharing between twins in beta out-of-frame sequences was weaker because fewer shared sequences reduced the signal-to-noise ratio. In monozygotic twins, out-of-frame TCR alpha sharing was systematically underestimated by recombination models, although the models agreed with sharing between unrelated individuals. Abundant cord blood beta clonotypes had fewer insertions, young adult naive repertoires showed a similar but weaker trend, and memory repertoires showed no such trend.

Points on this clonotype: Its antigen specificity is not known. Qualities for individual bases were not recorded, and no much larger clone is one base off.

The library was obtained by 5' RACE. The run used an Illumina HiSeq 2000. A universal primer binding site was added through template switching, and the final cDNA carried a unique molecular identifier so that TCR cDNA molecules could be counted accurately. Specific primers in the conserved constant-segment region were used to synthesize first-strand cDNA for TCR alpha and beta chains. To control for contamination, every cDNA library was double barcoded, receiving both a SMART-Mk sample barcode and Illumina barcodes. TruSeq adapter sequences, together with Illumina sample barcodes, were added in two successive PCR steps. The TCR alpha and beta cDNA libraries were sequenced on the Illumina HiSeq platform using custom primers. As for the original processing: Unique molecular identifiers were extracted from raw reads with MiGEC, and CDR3 positions were determined with MiXCR. Recombination models were inferred per individual with the repgenHMM and IGoR tools using an EM algorithm. The analysis of shared clonotypes was done with the tcR package in R, with sharing normalized by the product of cloneset sizes. Out-of-frame nonproductive sequences were analyzed to study raw recombination free of thymic and clonal selection effects. TCRdb cleaned the public reads at Q25 with fastp, built clones with MiXCR and kept in-frame beta chains. Each CDR3 protein gets just one entry, which takes the most common genes and DNA from the rows behind it. These V and J calls originate from TCRdb's pipeline instead of the authors' own analysis. For this sample the table gives 420,000 or so distinct CDR3 sequences, of which around 20% were detected only once. The ten largest account for about 12% of the sample.

Every donor was a healthy Caucasian. The researchers also sequenced three unrelated adults who were not twins: a male aged 18 to 30, a male aged 50 to 59, and a female aged 50 to 59. Using Miltenyi CD45RO+ enrichment and human naive T-cell isolation kits, memory (CD45RO+) and naive T cells were isolated from PBMC. Material for sequencing was naive T cells sorted from blood. Read against the paper, the sample's cell subset or site label means: cells isolated with a human naive T-cell isolation kit. The sequence was collected from a man aged 50 to 60 in good health.

The CDR3 has the sequence CSVYGLSRTDTQYF. The nucleotides are TGCAGCGTTTATGGGTTATCCCGGACAGATACGCAGTATTTT. This chain is built from TRBV29-1 and TRBJ2-3; the D gene cannot be named for sure. CDR1 and CDR2 were assigned from the germline V gene as SQVTM and ANQGSEA. The CDR3 spans 14 residues, from the cysteine through the phenylalanine. Only CDR3 DNA is held: 42 bases, read in frame from base 1. V gives up 5 bases and J gives up 3 bases, and the segment between their germline ends measures 15 bases.